These T cell receptor beta chains were read from a single sample in a study of T cell responses to AZD1222 COVID-19 vaccine. Only in-frame clones appear in the TCRdb table, and some are missing; sequencing was by immunoSEQ multiplex PCR. This repertoire shows roughly 100,000 clones, approximately 90% found once; its top ten account for 2% to 3%. Specimen: peripheral blood, collected on day 0 of AZD1222 vaccination. These receptors all stem from an adult in good health. Both conserved end residues are part of each CDR3. A D gene is named only where the DNA matches it firmly. The listing skips clone size in some rows; elsewhere it reads once, few, many or a size class.

v_gene	abundance	j_gene	d_gene	CDR3nt	CDR3aa
TRBV5-1	-	TRBJ2-4	-	TGCGCCAGCAGCTTGGAAGGACAAGTCCAAAACATTCAGTACTTC	CASSLEGQVQNIQYF
TRBV15	-	TRBJ2-2	-	TGTGCCACCAGCAGTGGAACCTTGGTAGGACCTTACACCGGGGAGCTGTTTTTT	CATSSGTLVGPYTGELFF
TRBV10-3	-	TRBJ1-1	-	TGTGCCATCAAAGAGCAAAGGGCAGGGAACACTGAAGCTTTCTTT	CAIKEQRAGNTEAFF
TRBV10-2	-	TRBJ2-5	TRBD2	TGCGCCAGCAGGGGGGGACTAGCTGGGTACCAAGAGACCCAGTACTTC	CASRGGLAGYQETQYF
TRBV6-5	few	TRBJ2-1	-	TGTGCCAGCAGTTACAACGCGGACCGCTCCTACAATGAGCAGTTCTTC	CASSYNADRSYNEQFF
TRBV7-8	-	TRBJ2-7	-	TGTGCCAGCAGCTTAGCGGAGTTGGGCTCCCCCTACGAGCAGTACTTC	CASSLAELGSPYEQYF
TRBV4-2	once	TRBJ2-2	-	TGTGCCAGCAGCCAACAACAGGGGAACACCGGGGAGCTGTTTTTT	CASSQQQGNTGELFF
TRBV9	-	TRBJ1-6	-	TGTGCCAGCAGCGTAGCTTCAACGGCAGAGAATTCACCCCTCCACTTT	CASSVASTAENSPLHF
TRBV7-2	-	TRBJ2-6	-	TGTGCCAGCAGCTTAGTAGGGATCTCTGGGGCCAACGTCCTGACTTTC	CASSLVGISGANVLTF
TRBV11-2	few	TRBJ1-1	-	TGTGCCAGCAGCTTAGATCCGAGCCCGAACACTGAAGCTTTCTTT	CASSLDPSPNTEAFF
TRBV18	-	TRBJ1-6	TRBD1	TGTGCCAGCTCACCGTCGGGACAGGGAAATTCACCCCTCCACTTT	CASSPSGQGNSPLHF
TRBV7-8	-	TRBJ1-6	-	TGTGCCAGCAGCTTAGGCCAGGCTTATTCACCCCTCCACTTT	CASSLGQAYSPLHF
TRBV24-1	-	TRBJ1-5	TRBD1	TGTGCCACCAGTGATTCGACAGGGTATAGCAATCAGCCCCAGCATTTT	CATSDSTGYSNQPQHF
TRBV7-9	-	TRBJ2-7	-	TGTGCCAGCAGCGCAAGTCTGGGAAACTACGAGCAGTACTTC	CASSASLGNYEQYF
TRBV19	-	TRBJ1-1	-	TGTGCCACTTGCAGAAACGAAAAAAAGAACACTGAAGCTTTCTTT	CATCRNEKKNTEAFF
TRBV18	-	TRBJ2-4	-	TGTGCCAGCTCACTGGGGACCAAAAACATTCAGTACTTC	CASSLGTKNIQYF
TRBV15	-	TRBJ2-3	-	TGTGCCACCAGCAGAGATCGGGGGGACAGCGGGGTGTGGCAGCAGTATTTT	CATSRDRGDSGVWQQYF
TRBV12-3/TRBV12-4	-	TRBJ1-1	-	TGTGCCAGCAGTTCACAGGAGAACACTGAAGCTTTCTTT	CASSSQENTEAFF
TRBV2	-	TRBJ1-5	-	TGTGCCAGCAGTGCAGGACTTTGGGGCAATCAGCCCCAGCATTTT	CASSAGLWGNQPQHF
TRBV9	-	TRBJ2-7	-	TGTGCCAGCAGCGTAGGGGTGCTAGCTACGTCCTACGAGCAGTACTTC	CASSVGVLATSYEQYF
TRBV7-2	-	TRBJ1-1	-	TGTGCCAGCAGCTTATACAACGGGGCCAGCACTGAAGCTTTCTTT	CASSLYNGASTEAFF
TRBV18	-	TRBJ1-1	TRBD1	TGTGCCAGCTCACCCGTGAGGGGGCTCACTGAAGCTTTCTTT	CASSPVRGLTEAFF
TRBV7-9	-	TRBJ1-3	TRBD1	TGTGCCAGCAGCCCTCGACAGGGGACCTCTAGAAACACCATATATTTT	CASSPRQGTSRNTIYF
TRBV28	-	TRBJ2-1	TRBD2	TGTGCCAGCAGTTCGTCTAGCGGGAGGGACAATGAGCAGTTCTTC	CASSSSSGRDNEQFF
TRBV3-1/TRBV3-2	-	TRBJ1-1	-	TGTGCCAGCAGCCAAGATTTCGGGGCTGGCACTGAAGCTTTCTTT	CASSQDFGAGTEAFF
TRBV3-1/TRBV3-2	-	TRBJ1-3	-	TGTGCCAGCAGCAGGGACGTCTCTGGAAACACCATATATTTT	CASSRDVSGNTIYF
TRBV6-2/TRBV6-3	-	TRBJ2-1	TRBD2	TGTGCCAGCAGTTACGGGGCTAGCGGGAGTGCTAATGAGCAGTTCTTC	CASSYGASGSANEQFF
TRBV5-1	once	TRBJ2-1	-	TGCGCCAGCAGCTTACCTAGCCGGGGCAATGAGCAGTTCTTC	CASSLPSRGNEQFF
TRBV27	-	TRBJ1-2	-	TGTGCCAGCAGTTTAACGGGTGGATATGGCTACACCTTC	CASSLTGGYGYTF
TRBV9	-	TRBJ1-3	-	TGTGCCAGCAGCGTAGTTGGGGCTGGGGGAAACACCATATATTTT	CASSVVGAGGNTIYF
TRBV7-2	-	TRBJ2-6	-	TGTGCCAGCAGCTCGAGAACTCTCTCTGGGGCCAACGTCCTGACTTTC	CASSSRTLSGANVLTF
TRBV11-3	-	TRBJ2-1	TRBD2	TGTGCCAGCAGCCCCCGACTAGCGGGAGTGGGGGAGCAGTTCTTC	CASSPRLAGVGEQFF